This TCR beta chain was obtained from a study of T-cell memory formation after mild COVID-19. Study-level background: Clustering of TCRs was largely donor specific.

Study conclusions and caveats: Among contracting clones, CD4+ were mainly CM/EM and CD8+ enriched in EMRA. Whereas later expanders leaned CD4+, clones contracting day 15 to 85 showed a balanced CD4/CD8 makeup.

This clonotype was counted a few times. Its antigen is unidentified. Using its own MiXCR run on the 5' RACE reads, TCRdb lists one record per CDR3 protein. The sample records 350,000 to 500,000 distinct CDR3 sequences, over 15% being singletons. The receptor was isolated from a man aged 18 to 35 who had mild COVID-19 (a few samples of this study predate the infection). Cell type and time point are not known. Sequenced sample: PBMCs or a T cell subset sorted from them (not recorded which).

The CDR3 is CAISSGGSWGETQYF. The CDR3 nucleotides read TGTGCCATCAGTAGTGGGGGTTCGTGGGGAGAGACCCAGTACTTC. The rearrangement joins TRBV10-3 to TRBJ2-5, with D perhaps given as TRBD1 or TRBD2 (5 bases each). Germline V lookup: CDR1 ENHRY, CDR2 SYGVKD. The CDR3 consists of 15 residues. The V end lost 5 bases, the J end lost 4 bases, and 17 bases lay between the germline ends.